The rows below give T cell receptor beta chains drawn from one sample of a study of shared clonotypes between healthy human individuals. The data were produced by immunoSEQ multiplex PCR, yet TCRdb's version contains in-frame clones alone and is incomplete. This repertoire shows roughly 480,000 clones, 70% to 80% found once; its top ten account for about 12%. Input material: PBMCs. The receptor source for this set is a woman aged 40 to 50 in good health. Some clones in this sample may be carry-over from other donors' samples. Each CDR3 is given with its conserved first and last residue. D genes are given only for firm matches. Size values are once, few and many counts, or a class for expanded clones, and some rows have none.

>.|TRBJ2-4|TRBV29-1|medium-sized
TGCAGCGGGGGGAGTGGCAAAAACATTCAGTACTTC
CSGGSGKNIQYF
>TRBD2|TRBJ2-1|TRBV11-2|.
TGTGCCAGCAGCTTAGGACTAGCCGGGGAGCAGTTCTTC
CASSLGLAGEQFF
>.|TRBJ2-2|TRBV5-6|.
TGTGCCAGCAGCGCCCACCCGGGGCTGCGACCCGGGGAGCTGTTTTTT
CASSAHPGLRPGELFF
>TRBD1|TRBJ2-1|TRBV7-6|.
TGTGCCAGCAGCTTAGGGTTCACGGGACAGTACAATGAGCAGTTCTTC
CASSLGFTGQYNEQFF
>.|TRBJ1-2|TRBV28|.
TGTGCCAGCAGTCGGACGGAGCCGCCCTATGGCTACACCTTC
CASSRTEPPYGYTF
>.|TRBJ2-7|TRBV7-2|.
TGTGCCAGCAGCTTAGGCCGCAGTGGAGGCTCCTACGAGCAGTACTTC
CASSLGRSGGSYEQYF
>TRBD1|TRBJ1-5|TRBV27|many
TGTGCCAGCGCTTTCACAGGGGCGTTCAATCAGCCCCAGCATTTT
CASAFTGAFNQPQHF
>TRBD1|TRBJ1-1|TRBV5-1|.
TGCGCCAGCAGCACAACAGGGGGCACTGAAGCTTTCTTT
CASSTTGGTEAFF
>TRBD1|TRBJ2-7|TRBV6-5|.
TGTGTCAGCAGAAACACAGGGGTCGGTACCTACGAGCAGTACTTC
CVSRNTGVGTYEQYF
>.|TRBJ1-5|TRBV19|.
TGTGCCAGTAGTAGCCAGCACAATCAGCCCCAGCATTTT
CASSSQHNQPQHF
>.|TRBJ2-1|TRBV19|.
TGTGCCAGTAGTATAGGGGGGACCCACTCCTACAATGAGCAGTTCTTC
CASSIGGTHSYNEQFF
>TRBD1|TRBJ1-2|TRBV5-1|many
TGCGCCAGCAGTCCCACAGGGGACACGGCCTATGGCTACACCTTC
CASSPTGDTAYGYTF
>.|TRBJ2-7|TRBV27|.
TGTGCCAGCAGTTTGAGGACTGGCTACGAGCAGTACTTC
CASSLRTGYEQYF
>.|TRBJ2-5|TRBV4-1|.
TGCGCCAGCAGCCAAGAGACGGGAGTAGGTGAGACCCAGTACTTC
CASSQETGVGETQYF
>.|TRBJ2-7|TRBV7-9|.
TGTGCCAGCAGCTTAAGTTCAATAGGTTCCTACGAGCAGTACTTC
CASSLSSIGSYEQYF
>TRBD1|TRBJ1-2|TRBV7-2|.
TGTGCCAGCAGCTTAGAAGGGACAGGGTATTATGGCTACACCTTC
CASSLEGTGYYGYTF
>.|TRBJ2-5|TRBV2|.
TGTGCCAGCAACAGGGGGGGGCGGCAAGAGACCCAGTACTTC
CASNRGGRQETQYF
>.|TRBJ1-6|TRBV6-5|.
TGTGCCAGCAGTTACTCACGGGGAGATTCACCCCTCCACTTT
CASSYSRGDSPLHF
>.|TRBJ2-7|TRBV27|.
TGTGCCAGCAGTTCTACCCGGAGCTCCTACGAGCAGTACTTC
CASSSTRSSYEQYF
>.|TRBJ1-2|TRBV5-1|.
TGCGCCAGCAGCTTGGAGGTCGGGCAGGGAAGGGATGGCTACACCTTC
CASSLEVGQGRDGYTF
>.|TRBJ1-3|TRBV10-3|.
TGTGCCATCAGTGACGCGGGCTCTGGAAACACCATATATTTT
CAISDAGSGNTIYF
>.|TRBJ1-1|TRBV28|.
TGTGCCAGCAGTTTAGGCGGGCGCGGGACTGAAGCTTTCTTT
CASSLGGRGTEAFF
>TRBD2|TRBJ2-1|TRBV11-2|.
TGTGCCAGCGGGACTAGCGGCTACAATGAGCAGTTCTTC
CASGTSGYNEQFF
>TRBD2|TRBJ2-5|TRBV4-2|.
TGTGCCAGCAGCCAAGATCCCTGGGGGGAGGGGTCACAAGAGACCCAGTACTTC
CASSQDPWGEGSQETQYF
>.|TRBJ2-7|TRBV15|few
TGTGCCACCAGCAGAGATACCCGGGACTCCTCCTACGAGCAGTACTTC
CATSRDTRDSSYEQYF
>.|TRBJ2-1|TRBV5-1|.
TGCGCCAGCAGCTCCCTCCCGAGTAGCGGCAATGAGCAGTTCTTC
CASSSLPSSGNEQFF
>TRBD2|TRBJ2-3|TRBV7-9|.
TGTGCCAGCAGCTCACCCGGACTAGCGGGAGTTATCGATACGCAGTATTTT
CASSSPGLAGVIDTQYF
>TRBD2|TRBJ2-7|TRBV14|.
TGTGCCAGCAGCCACCCCGGGGGTGGGACTAGCGCGTCCCAGCAGTACTTC
CASSHPGGGTSASQQYF
>.|TRBJ1-1|TRBV19|.
TGTGCCAGCAGGACCCAATCGAATGCAGGGAACACTGAAGCTTTCTTT
CASRTQSNAGNTEAFF
>TRBD2|TRBJ2-7|TRBV5-1|.
TGCGCCAGCAGCTTGGCCCCAGCGGGAGGCTCCTACGAGCAGTACTTC
CASSLAPAGGSYEQYF
>.|TRBJ1-1|TRBV19|.
TGTGCCAGTAGTCCGCAGACCCGGCGAAAGACTGAAGCTTTCTTT
CASSPQTRRKTEAFF
>.|TRBJ1-4|TRBV5-1|.
TGCGCCAGCAGCTTGATAGGCCCCGACGGGGGGGTGCAACAAAAACTGTTTTTT
CASSLIGPDGGVQQKLFF
>.|TRBJ2-7|TRBV5-1|.
TGCGCCAGCAGCTTGGACAGCGGGCGGAACTCCTACGAGCAGTACTTC
CASSLDSGRNSYEQYF
>.|TRBJ1-1|TRBV6-1|.
TGTGCCAGCAGTGAGCCGCTGGAAACTGAAGCTTTCTTT
CASSEPLETEAFF
>TRBD1|TRBJ1-1|TRBV18|.
TGTGCCAGCTCTCAGGACAGGGTACTGAACACTGAAGCTTTCTTT
CASSQDRVLNTEAFF
>.|TRBJ2-7|TRBV7-8|.
TGTGCCAGCAGCTTAGCAGTAGTTGGCGGGTCTTCACCTCGGGACGAGCAGTACTTC
CASSLAVVGGSSPRDEQYF
>.|TRBJ1-1|TRBV27|.
TGTGCCAGCAGTTTATCTCGTCGCAACACTGAAGCTTTCTTT
CASSLSRRNTEAFF
>TRBD1|TRBJ2-2|TRBV7-8|.
TGTGCCAGCAGCGAGACAGGGGGATGGACCGGGGAGCTGTTTTTT
CASSETGGWTGELFF
>TRBD2|TRBJ2-5|TRBV7-9|.
TGTGCCAGCAGCCCCCGACTAGCGGCCCGGGAGACCCAGTACTTC
CASSPRLAARETQYF
>TRBD2|TRBJ2-7|TRBV27|.
TGTGCCAGCAGTTTAGGTACACTAGCGGGGGACCCACGGTACGAGCAGTACTTC
CASSLGTLAGDPRYEQYF
>.|TRBJ2-7|TRBV6-1|many
TGTGCCAGCGAGGGTACCAAGAGCTCCTACGAGCAGTACTTC
CASEGTKSSYEQYF
>.|TRBJ2-7|TRBV9|once
TGTGCCAGCAGCGAAGGACTGACCCTTTACGAGCAGTACTTC
CASSEGLTLYEQYF
>TRBD2|TRBJ2-3|TRBV11-2|.
TGTGCCAGCAGCACGAGGGGAGGGCTCGCTGCAGATACGCAGTATTTT
CASSTRGGLAADTQYF
>.|TRBJ2-7|TRBV2|many
TGTGCCAGCAGTGATAGGCAACCTTACGAGCAGTACTTC
CASSDRQPYEQYF
>.|TRBJ2-7|TRBV11-2|.
TGTGCCAGCAGCTTAGCTACCTACGAGCAGTACTTC
CASSLATYEQYF